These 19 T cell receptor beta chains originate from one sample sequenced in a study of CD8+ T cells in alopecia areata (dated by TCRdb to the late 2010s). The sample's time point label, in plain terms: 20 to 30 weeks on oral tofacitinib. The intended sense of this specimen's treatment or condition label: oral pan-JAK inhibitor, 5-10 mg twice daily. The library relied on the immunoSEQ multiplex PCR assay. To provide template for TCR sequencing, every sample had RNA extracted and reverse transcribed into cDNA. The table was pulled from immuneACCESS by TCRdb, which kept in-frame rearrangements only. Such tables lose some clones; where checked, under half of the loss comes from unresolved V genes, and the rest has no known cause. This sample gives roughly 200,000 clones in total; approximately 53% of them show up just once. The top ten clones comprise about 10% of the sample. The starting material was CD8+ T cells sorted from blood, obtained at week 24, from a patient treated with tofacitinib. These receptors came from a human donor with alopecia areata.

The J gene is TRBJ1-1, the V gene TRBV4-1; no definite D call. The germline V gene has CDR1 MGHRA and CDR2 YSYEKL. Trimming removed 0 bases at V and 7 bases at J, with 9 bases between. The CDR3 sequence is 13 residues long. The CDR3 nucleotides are TGCGCCAGCAGCCAAGATAGGGAGGTTGAAGCTTTCTTT. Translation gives CASSQDREVEAFF.

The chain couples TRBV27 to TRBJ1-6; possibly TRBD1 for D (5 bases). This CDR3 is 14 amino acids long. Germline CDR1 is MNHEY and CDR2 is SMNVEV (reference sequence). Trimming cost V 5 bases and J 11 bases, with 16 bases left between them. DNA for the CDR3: TGTGCCAGCAGTCTCCGGGACGGACTAGCACCCCTCCACTTT. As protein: CASSLRDGLAPLHF.

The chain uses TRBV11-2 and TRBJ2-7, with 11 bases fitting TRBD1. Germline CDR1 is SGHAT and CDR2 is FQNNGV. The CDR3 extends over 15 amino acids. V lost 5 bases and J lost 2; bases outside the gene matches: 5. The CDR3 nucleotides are TGTGCCAGCAGCGGGACAGGGGGTTTGACCTACGAGCAGTACTTC. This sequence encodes CASSGTGGLTYEQYF.

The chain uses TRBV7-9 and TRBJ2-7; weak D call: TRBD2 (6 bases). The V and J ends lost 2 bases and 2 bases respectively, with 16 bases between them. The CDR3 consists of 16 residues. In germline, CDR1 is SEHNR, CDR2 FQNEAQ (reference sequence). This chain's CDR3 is CASSLPPTGEAYEQYF. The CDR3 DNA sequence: TGTGCCAGCAGCTTACCACCTACGGGGGAGGCCTACGAGCAGTACTTC.

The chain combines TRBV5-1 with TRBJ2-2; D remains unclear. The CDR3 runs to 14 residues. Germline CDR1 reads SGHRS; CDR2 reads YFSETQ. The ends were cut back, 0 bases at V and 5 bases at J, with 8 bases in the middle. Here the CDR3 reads CASSLAQGTGELFF. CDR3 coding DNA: TGCGCCAGCAGCTTGGCCCAAGGAACCGGGGAGCTGTTTTTT.

The CDR3 is CASSYRGSGGYTF. In DNA form, the CDR3 reads TGTGCCAGCAGTTACAGGGGAAGTGGTGGCTACACCTTC. The chain links TRBV6-5 to TRBJ1-2; possibly TRBD1 for D (5 bases). The V gene's germline CDR1 is MNHEY and CDR2 SVGAGI. Trimming shortened V by 2 bases and J by 7 bases, and 11 bases separated the two germline ends. CDR3 length equals 13 residues.

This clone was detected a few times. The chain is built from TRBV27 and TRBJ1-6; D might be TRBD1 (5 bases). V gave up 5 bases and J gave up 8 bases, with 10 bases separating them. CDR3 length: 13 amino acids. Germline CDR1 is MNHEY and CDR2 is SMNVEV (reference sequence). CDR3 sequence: CASSVETDSPLHF. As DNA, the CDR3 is TGTGCCAGCAGTGTCGAGACAGATTCACCCCTCCACTTT.

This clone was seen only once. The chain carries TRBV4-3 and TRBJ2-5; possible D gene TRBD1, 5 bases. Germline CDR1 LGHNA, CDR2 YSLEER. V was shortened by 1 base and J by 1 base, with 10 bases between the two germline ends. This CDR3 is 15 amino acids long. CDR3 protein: CASSQGRDGQETQYF. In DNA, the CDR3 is TGCGCCAGCAGCCAAGGCAGGGATGGCCAAGAGACCCAGTACTTC.

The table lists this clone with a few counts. CDR3 sequence: CAWTPARGTDTQYF. The CDR3 region has the DNA TGTGCCTGGACGCCCGCACGGGGTACAGATACGCAGTATTTT. The V and J genes are TRBV30 and TRBJ2-3, with D maybe TRBD2 (5 bases). CDR1 GTSNPN and CDR2 SVGIG come from the germline V gene (reference sequence). The CDR3 consists of 14 residues. V was shortened by 4 bases and J by 3 bases, with 14 bases between the two germline ends. The entire variable domain, with the rest obtained from reference TRBV30 and TRBJ2-3, is as follows: SQTIHQWPATLVQPVGSPLSLECTVEGTSNPNLYWYRQAAGRGLQLLFYSVGIGQISSEVPQNLSASRPQDRQFILSSKKLLLSDSGFYLCAWTPARGTDTQYFGPGTRLTVL.

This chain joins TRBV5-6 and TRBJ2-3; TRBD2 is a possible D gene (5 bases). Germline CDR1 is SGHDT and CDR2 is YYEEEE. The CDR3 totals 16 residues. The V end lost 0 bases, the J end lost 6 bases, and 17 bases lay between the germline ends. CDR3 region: CASSLAQAVWWDTQYF. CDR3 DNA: TGTGCCAGCAGCTTGGCTCAAGCGGTCTGGTGGGATACGCAGTATTTT.

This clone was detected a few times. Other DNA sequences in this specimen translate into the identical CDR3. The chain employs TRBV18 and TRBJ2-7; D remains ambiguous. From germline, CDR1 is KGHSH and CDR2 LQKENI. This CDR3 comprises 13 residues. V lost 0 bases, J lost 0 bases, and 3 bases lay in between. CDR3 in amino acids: CASSPPDSYEQYF. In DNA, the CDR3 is TGTGCCAGCTCACCACCGGACTCCTACGAGCAGTACTTC.

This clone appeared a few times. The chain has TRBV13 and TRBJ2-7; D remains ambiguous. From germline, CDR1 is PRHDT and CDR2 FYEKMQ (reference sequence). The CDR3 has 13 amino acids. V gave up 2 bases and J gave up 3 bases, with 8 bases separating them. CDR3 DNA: TGTGCCAGCAGCTTAACAGCCCTCTACGAGCAGTACTTC. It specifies CASSLTALYEQYF.

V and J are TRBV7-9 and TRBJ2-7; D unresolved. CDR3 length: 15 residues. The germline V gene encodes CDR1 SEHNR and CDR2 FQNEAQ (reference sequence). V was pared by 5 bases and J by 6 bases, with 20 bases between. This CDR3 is CASSPQTSFGGEQYF. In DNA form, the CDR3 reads TGTGCCAGCAGCCCCCAGACAAGCTTTGGTGGCGAGCAGTACTTC.

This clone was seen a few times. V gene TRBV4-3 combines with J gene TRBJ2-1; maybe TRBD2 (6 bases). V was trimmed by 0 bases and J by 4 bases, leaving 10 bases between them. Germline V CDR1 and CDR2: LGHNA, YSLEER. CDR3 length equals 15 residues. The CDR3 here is CASSQDGGRYNEQFF. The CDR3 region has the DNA TGCGCCAGCAGCCAAGATGGGGGGAGGTACAATGAGCAGTTCTTC.

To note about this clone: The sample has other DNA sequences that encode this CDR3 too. The CDR3 protein is CATSREGGANVLTF. For the CDR3, the DNA is TGTGCCACCAGCAGAGAAGGTGGGGCCAACGTCCTGACTTTC. This chain connects TRBV15 to TRBJ2-6; D unclear. CDR1 and CDR2 from the germline V gene are LNHNV and YYDKDF (reference sequence). The CDR3 length is 14 residues. Trimming cost V 0 bases and J 3 bases, with 3 bases left between them.

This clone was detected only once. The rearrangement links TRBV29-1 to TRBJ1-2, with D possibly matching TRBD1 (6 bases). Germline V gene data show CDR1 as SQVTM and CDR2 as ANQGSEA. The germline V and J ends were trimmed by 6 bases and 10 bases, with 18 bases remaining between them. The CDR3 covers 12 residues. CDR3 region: CSVDGGARIYTF. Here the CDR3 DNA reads TGCAGCGTGGATGGGGGGGCGCGGATCTACACCTTC.

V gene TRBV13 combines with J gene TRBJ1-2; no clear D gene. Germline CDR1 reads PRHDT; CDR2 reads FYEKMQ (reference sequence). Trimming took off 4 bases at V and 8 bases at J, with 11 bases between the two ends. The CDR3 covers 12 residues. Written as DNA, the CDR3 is TGTGCCAGCAGCTCCGGACGGAAAGGCTACACCTTC. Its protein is CASSSGRKGYTF.

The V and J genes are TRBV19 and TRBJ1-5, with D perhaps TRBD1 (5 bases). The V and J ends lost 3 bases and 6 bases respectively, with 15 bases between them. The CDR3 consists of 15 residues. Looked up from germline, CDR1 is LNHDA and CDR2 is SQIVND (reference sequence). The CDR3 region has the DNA TGTGCCAGTAGTATGGTCTGGCAGGGAGGTCAGCCCCAGCATTTT. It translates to CASSMVWQGGQPQHF.

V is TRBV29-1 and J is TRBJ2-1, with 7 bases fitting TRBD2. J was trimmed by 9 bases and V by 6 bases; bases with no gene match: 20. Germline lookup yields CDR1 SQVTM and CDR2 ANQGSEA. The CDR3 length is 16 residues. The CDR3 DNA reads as TGCAGCGTCGTACGCTACGTGGGGGGGGTCTTGGGTGAGCAGTTCTTC. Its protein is CSVVRYVGGVLGEQFF.